The clone carrying this T cell receptor beta chain was seen a handful of times. Whereas donors were nominally healthy upon sampling, unrecorded immune exposures were probable. The data stem from a study of cytomegalovirus exposure and HLA in healthy donors. Trimming pared 5 bases from V and 4 bases from J, leaving 8 bases between. This CDR3 is 12 amino acids long. Germline V gene data show CDR1 as MNHEY and CDR2 as SVGAGI. Use of 60 Vbeta and 13 Jbeta primers characterized the PCR. Here immunoSEQ multiplex PCR was the method, and the copy in TCRdb shows in-frame clones only, minus some. The sample holds some 90,000 clones; approximately 72% are singletons and the top ten take 3% to 3.5%.

This receptor was obtained from a woman aged 40 to 50 in good health and CMV-seronegative. Sequencing input: PBMCs. V and J are TRBV6-5 and TRBJ1-1, with D perhaps matching TRBD1 (6 bases). This CDR3 is CASSTRGTEAFF. The CDR3 DNA reads as TGTGCCAGCAGTACCAGGGGCACTGAAGCTTTCTTT.